Described below is a single TCR beta chain sequence and its context. Antigen unknown. The germline V gene has CDR1 SGHRS and CDR2 YFSETQ. V shed 4 bases and J shed 8 bases, with 22 bases lying between them. This CDR3 has 15 amino acids. Primers: 60 Vbeta forward and 13 Jbeta reverse. TCRdb's table, derived via immunoSEQ multiplex PCR, lists solely in-frame clones and lacks some. The sample table sets out 200,000 to 250,000 clones. This sample stems from a study of cytomegalovirus exposure and HLA in healthy donors. Study-wide results and limits: The classifier, whose performance was assessed in both the original and validation cohorts, reportedly diagnosed cytomegalovirus status with high specificity and sensitivity.

Every donor was a healthy person donating bone marrow. This sequence joins TRBV5-1 and TRBJ2-7, with D tentatively TRBD1 (6 bases). The sequenced sample was PBMCs. The sequence derives from a woman between 25 and 40 years old in good health and CMV-seropositive. CDR3 in amino acids: CASSADRPTGTQQYF. CDR3 sequence (DNA): TGCGCCAGCAGCGCCGACAGGCCAACTGGGACCCAGCAGTACTTC. Full variable domain (rest looked up from reference TRBV5-1 and TRBJ2-7): KAGVTQTPRYLIKTRGQQVTLSCSPISGHRSVSWYQQTPGQGLQFLFEYFSETQRNKGNFPGRFSGRQFSNSRSEMNVSTLELGDSALYLCASSADRPTGTQQYFGPGTRLTVT.